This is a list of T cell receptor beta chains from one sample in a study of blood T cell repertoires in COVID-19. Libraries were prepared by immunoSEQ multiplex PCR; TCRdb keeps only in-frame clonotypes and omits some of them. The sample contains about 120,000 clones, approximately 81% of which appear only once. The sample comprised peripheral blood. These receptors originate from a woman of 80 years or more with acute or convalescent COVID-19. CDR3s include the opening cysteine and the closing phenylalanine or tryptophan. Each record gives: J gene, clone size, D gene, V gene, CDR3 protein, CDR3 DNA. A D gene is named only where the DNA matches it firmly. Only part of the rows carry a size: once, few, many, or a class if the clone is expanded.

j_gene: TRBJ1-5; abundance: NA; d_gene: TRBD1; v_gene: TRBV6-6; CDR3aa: CASSSVQGTLNQPQHF; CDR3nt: TGTGCCAGCAGTAGTGTACAGGGGACGCTCAATCAGCCCCAGCATTTT
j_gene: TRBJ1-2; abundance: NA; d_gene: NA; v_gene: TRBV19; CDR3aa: CASSIEQGLYGYTF; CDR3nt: TGTGCCAGTAGTATAGAACAGGGCCTCTACGGCTACACCTTC
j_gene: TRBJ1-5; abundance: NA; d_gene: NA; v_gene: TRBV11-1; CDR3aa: CASSLRYGQPQHF; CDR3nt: TGTGCCAGCAGCTTGCGCTACGGGCAGCCCCAGCATTTT
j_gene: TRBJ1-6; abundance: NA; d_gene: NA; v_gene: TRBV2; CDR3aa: CASASRSSYNSPLHF; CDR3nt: TGTGCCAGCGCCTCGAGAAGCTCCTATAATTCACCCCTCCACTTT
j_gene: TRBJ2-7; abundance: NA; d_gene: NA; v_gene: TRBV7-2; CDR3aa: CASSLDRRANEQYF; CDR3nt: TGTGCCAGCAGCTTAGATCGGAGGGCGAACGAGCAGTACTTC
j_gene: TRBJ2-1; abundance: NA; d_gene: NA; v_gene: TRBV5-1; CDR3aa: CASSLASPGSYNEQFF; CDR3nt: TGCGCCAGCAGCTTGGCTAGCCCTGGTTCCTACAATGAGCAGTTCTTC
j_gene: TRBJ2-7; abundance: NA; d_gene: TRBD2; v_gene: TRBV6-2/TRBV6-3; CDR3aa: CASSSGLAGGLVYEQYF; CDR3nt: TGTGCCAGCAGCAGCGGACTAGCGGGAGGGTTGGTCTACGAGCAGTACTTC
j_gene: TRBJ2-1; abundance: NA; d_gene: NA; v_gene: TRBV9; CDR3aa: CASSARPDNEQFF; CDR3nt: TGTGCCAGCAGCGCTAGACCGGACAATGAGCAGTTCTTC
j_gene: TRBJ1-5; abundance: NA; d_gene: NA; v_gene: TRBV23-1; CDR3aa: CASSQERLNSNQPQHF; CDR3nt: TGCGCCAGCAGTCAAGAGCGCCTTAATAGCAATCAGCCCCAGCATTTT
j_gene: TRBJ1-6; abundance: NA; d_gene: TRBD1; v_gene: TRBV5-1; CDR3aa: CASSFFPRDRDNSPLHF; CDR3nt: TGCGCCAGCAGCTTCTTTCCCCGGGACAGGGATAATTCACCCCTCCACTTT
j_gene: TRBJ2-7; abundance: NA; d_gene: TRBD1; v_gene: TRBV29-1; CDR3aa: CSVGGDRGFYEQYF; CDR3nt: TGCAGCGTTGGAGGGGACAGGGGTTTCTACGAGCAGTACTTC
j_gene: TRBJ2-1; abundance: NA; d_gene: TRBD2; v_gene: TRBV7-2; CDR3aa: CASSALSSGSSYNEQFF; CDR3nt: TGTGCCAGCAGCGCCCTGTCTAGCGGTAGCTCCTACAATGAGCAGTTCTTC
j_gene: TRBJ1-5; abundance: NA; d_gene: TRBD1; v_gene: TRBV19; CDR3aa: CASSGTGAVQPQHF; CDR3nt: TGTGCCAGTAGCGGGACAGGGGCGGTACAGCCCCAGCATTTT
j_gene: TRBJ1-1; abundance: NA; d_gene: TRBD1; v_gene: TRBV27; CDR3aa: CASTLDRVNTEAFF; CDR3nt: TGTGCCAGCACCCTCGACAGGGTGAACACTGAAGCTTTCTTT
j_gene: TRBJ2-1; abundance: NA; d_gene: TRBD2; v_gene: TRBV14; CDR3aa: CASSPNRGTSVHNEQFF; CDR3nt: TGTGCCAGCAGCCCAAATAGGGGGACTAGCGTACACAATGAGCAGTTCTTC
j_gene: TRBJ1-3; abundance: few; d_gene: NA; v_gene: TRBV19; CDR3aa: CASSFIRSGNTIYF; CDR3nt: TGTGCCAGTAGCTTCATACGGAGTGGAAACACCATATATTTT
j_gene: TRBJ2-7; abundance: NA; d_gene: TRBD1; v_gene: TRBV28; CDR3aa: CASSLTGGWYEQYF; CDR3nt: TGTGCCAGCAGTTTGACAGGGGGTTGGTACGAGCAGTACTTC
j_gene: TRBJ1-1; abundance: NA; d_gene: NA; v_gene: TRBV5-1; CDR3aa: CASSLPEGGTEAFF; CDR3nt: TGCGCCAGCAGCTTACCGGAGGGGGGGACTGAAGCTTTCTTT
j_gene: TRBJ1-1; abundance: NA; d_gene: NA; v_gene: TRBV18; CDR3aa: CASSSDSGTEAFF; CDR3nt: TGTGCCAGCTCATCAGACTCGGGTACTGAAGCTTTCTTT
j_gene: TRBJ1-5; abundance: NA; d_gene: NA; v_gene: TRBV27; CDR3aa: CASRVAGRGDQPQHF; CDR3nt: TGTGCCAGCAGAGTCGCCGGGAGGGGGGATCAGCCCCAGCATTTT
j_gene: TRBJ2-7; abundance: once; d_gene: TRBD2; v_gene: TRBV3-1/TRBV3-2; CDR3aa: CASSYGGTYEQYF; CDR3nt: TGTGCCAGCAGCTACGGGGGGACCTACGAGCAGTACTTC
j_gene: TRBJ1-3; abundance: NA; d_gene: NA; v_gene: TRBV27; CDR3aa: CASSLSRGYTIYF; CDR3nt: TGTGCCAGCAGTTTATCAAGGGGGTACACCATATATTTT
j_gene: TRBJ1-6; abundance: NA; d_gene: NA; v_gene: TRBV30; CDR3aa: CAWGAGDNSPLHF; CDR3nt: TGTGCCTGGGGCGCAGGGGATAATTCACCCCTCCACTTT
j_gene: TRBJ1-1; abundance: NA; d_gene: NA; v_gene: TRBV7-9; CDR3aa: CASSFVDTEAFF; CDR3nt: TGTGCCAGCAGCTTCGTCGACACTGAAGCTTTCTTT
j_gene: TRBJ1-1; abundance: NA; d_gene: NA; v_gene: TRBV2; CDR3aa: CASRATGHPNTEAFF; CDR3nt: TGTGCCAGCAGGGCAACGGGACATCCAAACACTGAAGCTTTCTTT
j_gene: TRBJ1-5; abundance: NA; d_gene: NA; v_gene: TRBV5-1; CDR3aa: CASSLTGNRNQPQHF; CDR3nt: TGCGCCAGCAGCTTGACAGGGAATCGCAATCAGCCCCAGCATTTT
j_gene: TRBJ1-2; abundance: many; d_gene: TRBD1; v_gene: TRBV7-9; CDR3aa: CASSFGTGNYGYTF; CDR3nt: TGTGCCAGCAGCTTCGGGACAGGAAACTATGGCTACACCTTC
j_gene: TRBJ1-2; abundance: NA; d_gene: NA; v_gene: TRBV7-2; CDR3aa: CASSSRGTYGYTF; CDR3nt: TGTGCCAGCAGCTCGCGGGGCACATATGGCTACACCTTC
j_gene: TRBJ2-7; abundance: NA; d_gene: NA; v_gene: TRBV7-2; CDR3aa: CASSLAQAAQYEQYF; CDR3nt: TGTGCCAGCAGCTTAGCGCAGGCAGCCCAATACGAGCAGTACTTC
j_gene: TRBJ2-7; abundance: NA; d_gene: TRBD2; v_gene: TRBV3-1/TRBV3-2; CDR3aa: CASSPVASGNYEQYF; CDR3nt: TGTGCCAGCAGCCCAGTGGCTAGCGGGAACTACGAGCAGTACTTC
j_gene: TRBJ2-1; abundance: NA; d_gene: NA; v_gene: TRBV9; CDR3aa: CASSVNRVEEQFF; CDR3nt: TGTGCCAGCAGCGTAAACCGCGTGGAGGAGCAGTTCTTC
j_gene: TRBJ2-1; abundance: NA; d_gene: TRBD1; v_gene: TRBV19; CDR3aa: CASSMDRDEQFF; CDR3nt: TGTGCCAGTAGTATGGACAGGGATGAGCAGTTCTTC
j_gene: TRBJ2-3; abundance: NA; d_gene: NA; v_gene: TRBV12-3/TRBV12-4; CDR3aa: CASVQGDTDTQYF; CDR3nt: TGTGCCAGCGTACAGGGCGATACAGATACGCAGTATTTT
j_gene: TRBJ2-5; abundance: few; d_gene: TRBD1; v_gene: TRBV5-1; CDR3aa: CASSVDRGETQYF; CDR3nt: TGCGCCAGCAGCGTGGACAGGGGAGAGACCCAGTACTTC
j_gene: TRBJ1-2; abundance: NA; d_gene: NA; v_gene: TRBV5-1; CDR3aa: CASMPQGPPANYGYTF; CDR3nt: TGCGCCAGCATGCCCCAGGGCCCACCCGCTAACTATGGCTACACCTTC
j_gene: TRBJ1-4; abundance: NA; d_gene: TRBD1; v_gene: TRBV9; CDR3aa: CASSEGQGAGTNEKLFF; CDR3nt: TGTGCCAGCAGCGAAGGACAGGGGGCGGGTACTAATGAAAAACTGTTTTTT
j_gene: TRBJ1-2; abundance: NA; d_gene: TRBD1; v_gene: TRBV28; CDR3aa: CAIETGVGYGYTF; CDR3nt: TGTGCCATCGAGACAGGGGTAGGCTATGGCTACACCTTC
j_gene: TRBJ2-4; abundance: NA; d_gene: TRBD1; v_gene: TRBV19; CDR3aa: CASSNPYRQGGNIQYF; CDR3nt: TGTGCCAGTAGTAACCCTTATAGACAGGGGGGGAACATTCAGTACTTC
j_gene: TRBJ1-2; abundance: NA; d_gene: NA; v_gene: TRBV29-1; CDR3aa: CSAGSENYGYTF; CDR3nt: TGCAGCGCCGGCTCGGAGAACTATGGCTACACCTTC
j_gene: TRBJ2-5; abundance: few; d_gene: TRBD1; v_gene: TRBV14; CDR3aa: CASSRLGQGEETQYF; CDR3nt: TGTGCCAGCAGCCGCCTGGGACAGGGCGAAGAGACCCAGTACTTC
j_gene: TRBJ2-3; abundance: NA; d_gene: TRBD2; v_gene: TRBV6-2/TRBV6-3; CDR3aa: CASSYRLAGHTDTQYF; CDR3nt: TGTGCCAGCAGTTACAGGCTAGCGGGGCACACAGATACGCAGTATTTT
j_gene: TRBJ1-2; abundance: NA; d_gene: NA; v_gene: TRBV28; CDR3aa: CASTQPGPSGYTF; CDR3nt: TGTGCCAGCACCCAGCCAGGCCCCTCTGGCTACACCTTC
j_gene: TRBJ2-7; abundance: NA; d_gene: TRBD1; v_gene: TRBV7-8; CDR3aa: CASGRDRGPYEQYF; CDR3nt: TGTGCCAGCGGCCGGGACAGGGGTCCCTACGAGCAGTACTTC
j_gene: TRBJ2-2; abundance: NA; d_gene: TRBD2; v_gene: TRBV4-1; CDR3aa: CASSQGSGDTGELFF; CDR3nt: TGCGCCAGCAGCCAAGGGAGCGGGGACACCGGGGAGCTGTTTTTT
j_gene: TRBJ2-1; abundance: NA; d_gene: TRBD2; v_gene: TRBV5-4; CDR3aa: CASSLGSGGPNNEQFF; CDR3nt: TGTGCCAGCAGCTTGGGTAGCGGGGGGCCAAACAATGAGCAGTTCTTC